These 28 T cell receptor beta chains came from one sample sequenced in a study of cytomegalovirus exposure and HLA in healthy donors. The PCR contained 60 Vbeta and 13 Jbeta primers. Sequenced by immunoSEQ multiplex PCR; TCRdb stores in-frame clones only, minus some. The table shows hundreds of thousands of clones, with 76% occurring only once. Sequencing was performed on PBMCs. These TCRs come from a man between 18 and 35 years old in good health and CMV-seronegative.

Only a few counts were recorded for this clone. The CDR3 is CASSPNQGPYEQYF. Here the CDR3 DNA reads TGTGCCAGCAGCCCAAACCAGGGGCCCTACGAGCAGTACTTC. The chain couples TRBV7-3 to TRBJ2-7, with a possible D match to TRBD1 (6 bases). Trimming removed 5 bases at V and 2 bases at J, with 13 bases between. The germline V gene has CDR1 SGHTA and CDR2 FQGTGA. The CDR3 loop spans 14 amino acids.

This chain links TRBV11-3 with TRBJ1-2, with D unresolved. Trimming removed 1 base at V and 0 bases at J, with 15 bases between. The CDR3 extends over 17 amino acids. The germline CDR1 and CDR2 sequences are SGHNT and YENEEA. The CDR3 region is CASSLASRVLPNYGYTF. In nucleotides, the CDR3 is TGTGCCAGCAGCTTAGCCTCCCGGGTCCTCCCTAACTATGGCTACACCTTC.

The chain employs TRBV5-1 and TRBJ2-3, with TRBD1 matching 7 bases. The germline V gene encodes CDR1 SGHRS and CDR2 YFSETQ. Germline trimming cut 3 bases from V and 5 bases from J; bases unmatched to any gene: 6. This CDR3 has 14 residues. The CDR3 nucleotides are TGCGCCAGCAGCTCGGGACAGCCCTTAGATACGCAGTATTTT. Its translation is CASSSGQPLDTQYF.

Concerning this clone itself: Other DNA sequences in the sample encode the same CDR3. The V gene is TRBV6-5, the J gene TRBJ1-2, with D unresolved. V lost 0 bases to trimming and J lost 5 bases, with 10 bases between them. The CDR3 is 14 amino acids. CDR1 MNHEY and CDR2 SVGAGI come from the germline V gene. The CDR3 DNA sequence: TGTGCCAGCAGTTACTCGTCAGGCGGGTATGGCTACACCTTC. It encodes CASSYSSGGYGYTF.

This clone occurred a few times. The chain carries TRBV7-2 and TRBJ2-1, with 11 bases lining up with TRBD2. The CDR3 extends over 17 amino acids. Germline values: CDR1 SGHTA, CDR2 FQGNSA. The trim removed 8 bases at V and 0 bases at J, leaving 9 bases unmatched. The CDR3 nucleotides are TGTGCCAGCCGGCGTCTAGCGGGAGGTGACTCCTACAATGAGCAGTTCTTC. It is translated as CASRRLAGGDSYNEQFF.

The rearrangement links TRBV6-1 to TRBJ1-5, with D tentatively TRBD1 (6 bases). The V gene's germline CDR1 is MNHNS and CDR2 SASEGT. The CDR3 loop spans 19 amino acids. The V gene lost 1 base and the J gene lost 1 base, with 20 bases spanning the gap. Written as DNA, the CDR3 is TGTGCCAGCAGTGAAGTGGGGGCCAGGGGATACTACAGCAATCAGCCCCAGCATTTT. Translating gives CASSEVGARGYYSNQPQHF.

This clone was counted a single time. V is TRBV5-4 and J is TRBJ2-1; D not certain. The CDR3 runs 16 residues. The V gene lost 3 bases and the J gene lost 0 bases, with 13 bases spanning the gap. Germline V gene sequence: CDR1 SGHNT, CDR2 YYREEE (reference sequence). CDR3 in amino acids: CASSSTGWSSYNEQFF. DNA of the CDR3: TGTGCCAGCAGCTCGACTGGTTGGAGCTCCTACAATGAGCAGTTCTTC.

This rearrangement joins TRBV7-9 to TRBJ2-4; 7 nucleotides agree with TRBD2. CDR1 is SEHNR and CDR2 is FQNEAQ in the germline V gene (reference sequence). CDR3 length: 15 amino acids. Germline trimming cut 5 bases from V and 5 bases from J; bases unmatched to any gene: 9. This CDR3 reads CASSAPGLAENIQYF. The DNA for the CDR3 is TGTGCCAGCAGCGCGCCAGGGCTAGCGGAAAACATTCAGTACTTC.

The rearrangement links TRBV6-5 to TRBJ1-1, with D possibly matching TRBD1 (5 bases). Germline CDR1 is MNHEY and CDR2 is SVGAGI. This CDR3 contains 12 residues. The ends were cut back, 5 bases at V and 10 bases at J, with 14 bases in the middle. CDR3 nucleotides: TGTGCCAGCAGTCACCCGGACATAGGAGCTTTCTTT. Translating it yields CASSHPDIGAFF.

This clone was seen just once. V and J are TRBV10-1 and TRBJ1-1, with a tentative D call TRBD1 (6 bases). The V gene lost 6 bases and the J gene lost 3 bases, with 14 bases spanning the gap. The CDR3 is made up of 14 amino acids. Per the germline V gene, CDR1 is WNHNN and CDR2 is SYGVQD (reference sequence). CDR3 sequence reads: CASSKDSWDTEAFF. Here the CDR3 DNA reads TGCGCCAGCAGCAAGGACAGTTGGGACACTGAAGCTTTCTTT.

V usage is TRBV19 and J usage is TRBJ1-1, with TRBD1 as a possible D gene (6 bases). The V gene lost 5 bases and the J gene lost 4 bases, with 11 bases spanning the gap. CDR1 is LNHDA, CDR2 SQIVND, per germline (reference sequence). CDR3 length: 13 amino acids. The chain's CDR3 is CASSFGGLTEAFF. The DNA of the CDR3 is TGTGCCAGTAGTTTCGGGGGGCTCACTGAAGCTTTCTTT.

The CDR3 reads CASSLAGGTNTEAFF. CDR3 in DNA: TGCGCCAGCAGCTTAGCGGGGGGAACGAACACTGAAGCTTTCTTT. The chain links TRBV5-1 to TRBJ1-1, with a tentative D call TRBD1 (5 bases). Trimming left V 2 bases short and J 1 base short, with 12 bases between. The CDR3 extends over 15 amino acids. Looked up from germline, CDR1 is SGHRS and CDR2 is YFSETQ. Full variable domain (outside the CDR3, taken from reference TRBV5-1 and TRBJ1-1): KAGVTQTPRYLIKTRGQQVTLSCSPISGHRSVSWYQQTPGQGLQFLFEYFSETQRNKGNFPGRFSGRQFSNSRSEMNVSTLELGDSALYLCASSLAGGTNTEAFFGQGTRLTVV.

This clone was seen more than once but under ten times. This sequence joins TRBV7-9 and TRBJ2-1; 8 bases are a match to TRBD1. The CDR3 totals 15 residues. With 4 bases clipped from V and 9 bases from J, the junction kept 11 bases outside the gene matches. CDR1 is SEHNR, CDR2 FQNEAQ, per germline (reference sequence). The CDR3 sequence: CASSSSWTGSGEQFF. The CDR3 bases are TGTGCCAGCAGCTCCTCTTGGACAGGGTCGGGTGAGCAGTTCTTC.

The V and J genes are TRBV10-3 and TRBJ2-7; TRBD2 is a possible D gene (7 bases). The V end lost 7 bases, the J end lost 6 bases, and 13 bases lay between the germline ends. Germline V gene lookup returns CDR1 ENHRY and CDR2 SYGVKD. The CDR3 length is 12 residues. CDR3 sequence (DNA): TGTGCCATCAATCCAGGGGAGGGCGAGCAGTACTTC. Translated, it gives CAINPGEGEQYF.

The rearrangement links TRBV5-8 to TRBJ1-5, with D possibly being TRBD1 (5 bases). Trimming removed 2 bases at V and 10 bases at J, with 10 bases between. Looked up from germline, CDR1 is SGHTS and CDR2 is YDEGEE. This CDR3 spans 12 amino acids. Here the CDR3 reads CASSFGGGPQHF. Here the CDR3 DNA reads TGTGCCAGCAGCTTCGGGGGTGGTCCCCAGCATTTT.

The V call is TRBV6-1, the J call TRBJ2-5; 8 nucleotides line up with TRBD1. The trim removed 7 bases at V and 7 bases at J, leaving 14 bases unmatched. Looked up from germline, CDR1 is MNHNS and CDR2 is SASEGT. The CDR3 length is 15 residues. The CDR3 reads CASKKQGVSGWTQYF. The CDR3 coding sequence is TGTGCCAGCAAGAAACAGGGGGTTTCGGGATGGACCCAGTACTTC.

The rearrangement uses TRBV5-1 and TRBJ2-6, with TRBD1 matching 9 bases. The CDR3 extends over 18 amino acids. The V gene's germline CDR1 is SGHRS and CDR2 YFSETQ. After removal of 0 bases from V and 1 base from J, the junction contained 5 bases not matched to a gene. For the CDR3, the DNA is TGCGCCAGCAGCTTGGGGACAGGGGTTGATTCTGGGGCCAACGTCCTGACTTTC. Protein: CASSLGTGVDSGANVLTF.

CDR3 protein: CASSTPGTGSEQYF. The CDR3, as DNA: TGTGCCAGTAGTACCCCCGGGACAGGGAGCGAGCAGTACTTC. This rearrangement joins TRBV19 to TRBJ2-7; 9 bases line up with TRBD1. Germline-derived CDR1 and CDR2 are LNHDA and SQIVND (reference sequence). The J segment lost 6 bases and the V segment lost 4 bases, leaving 7 bases of the junction unmatched. This CDR3 spans 14 amino acids.

Notes on this clone: The sample has other DNA sequences that encode this CDR3 too. The chain uses TRBV5-1 and TRBJ1-1; 7 nucleotides align to TRBD1. Trimming took 2 bases from V and 4 from J; bases not matched to a gene: 2. Germline CDR1 is SGHRS and CDR2 is YFSETQ. The CDR3 loop spans 13 amino acids. Here the CDR3 DNA reads TGCGCCAGCAGCTTACAGGGGCCCACTGAAGCTTTCTTT. The encoded protein is CASSLQGPTEAFF.

The rearrangement links TRBV29-1 to TRBJ2-7; 7 bases map to TRBD2. Germline V CDR1 and CDR2: SQVTM, ANQGSEA. The CDR3 length is 14 residues. With V trimmed by 4 bases and J by 0 bases, 6 bases remained unmatched. In DNA form, the CDR3 reads TGCAGCGTTGGGGGACGGGAGGACTCCTACGAGCAGTACTTC. Translated, it gives CSVGGREDSYEQYF.

The chain carries TRBV7-2 and TRBJ1-1, with 7 bases identical to TRBD1. This CDR3 has 13 amino acids. Germline CDR1 and CDR2: SGHTA and FQGNSA. V lost 5 bases to trimming and J lost 4 bases; unmatched junction nucleotides: 4. CDR3 amino acids: CASSPRQGTEAFF. The CDR3 bases are TGTGCCAGCAGCCCCCGACAGGGCACTGAAGCTTTCTTT.

The chain links TRBV6-1 to TRBJ1-5; D perhaps matches TRBD1 (5 bases). V was clipped by 7 bases and J by 2 bases, with 15 bases between them. This CDR3 spans 15 amino acids. Germline V gives CDR1 MNHNS, CDR2 SASEGT. This CDR3 reads CASTPGGAGNQPQHF. The CDR3 region has the DNA TGTGCCAGCACCCCCGGGGGAGCGGGCAATCAGCCCCAGCATTTT.

The rearrangement joins TRBV7-9 to TRBJ2-1; TRBD2 matches 13 bases. Germline V gene lookup returns CDR1 SEHNR and CDR2 FQNEAQ (reference sequence). The CDR3 covers 15 residues. V gave up 5 bases and J gave up 5 bases; unmatched junction bases: 3. The CDR3 is CASSGGLAGDNEQFF. The CDR3 bases are TGTGCCAGCAGCGGTGGACTAGCGGGGGACAATGAGCAGTTCTTC.

This sequence joins TRBV5-4 and TRBJ1-3, with D maybe TRBD1 (5 bases). The V end was cut by 0 bases, the J end by 6 bases, with 13 bases between. The germline gives CDR1 SGHNT, CDR2 YYREEE (reference sequence). This CDR3 has 15 amino acids. CDR3 nucleotide sequence: TGTGCCAGCAGCTTGGGGGGCAGGCAGGCAAACACCATATATTTT. This translates into CASSLGGRQANTIYF.

The chain employs TRBV5-4 and TRBJ1-2; D perhaps matches TRBD1 (6 bases). Between the trimmed V and J ends, which lost 0 bases and 8 bases, there was a span of 14 bases. CDR1 is SGHNT, CDR2 YYREEE, per germline (reference sequence). CDR3 length: 14 amino acids. The CDR3 is CASSLVTGFEGYTF. For the CDR3, the DNA is TGTGCCAGCAGCTTGGTCACAGGGTTTGAAGGCTACACCTTC.

The V gene is TRBV7-9, the J gene TRBJ2-1; 11 bases line up with TRBD2. Germline V gene sequence: CDR1 SEHNR, CDR2 FQNEAQ (reference sequence). CDR3 size: 16 residues. V trimming: 5 bases; J trimming: 6 bases; junction bases outside the gene matches: 9. The DNA for the CDR3 is TGTGCCAGCAGCCGTTCATCGGGACTAGCGGCCAATGAGCAGTTCTTC. This codes for CASSRSSGLAANEQFF.

The CDR3 loop is CASRNRGRNQPQHF. The CDR3 DNA is TGTGCCAGCAGGAACAGGGGGCGGAATCAGCCCCAGCATTTT. The chain uses TRBV21-1 and TRBJ1-5; the table's D gene call, TRBD1, was not cross checked with the DNA. TRBV21-1 is a known pseudogene. The CDR3 length is 14 residues.

The V call is TRBV5-4, the J call TRBJ1-4, with D perhaps TRBD1 (6 bases). There are 15 residues in the CDR3. Germline CDR1 reads SGHNT; CDR2 reads YYREEE (reference sequence). Trimming pared 4 bases from V and 8 bases from J, leaving 18 bases between. CDR3 in amino acids: CASSREQGRAEKLFF. In DNA, the CDR3 is TGTGCCAGCAGCAGAGAACAGGGTAGAGCGGAAAAACTGTTTTTT.